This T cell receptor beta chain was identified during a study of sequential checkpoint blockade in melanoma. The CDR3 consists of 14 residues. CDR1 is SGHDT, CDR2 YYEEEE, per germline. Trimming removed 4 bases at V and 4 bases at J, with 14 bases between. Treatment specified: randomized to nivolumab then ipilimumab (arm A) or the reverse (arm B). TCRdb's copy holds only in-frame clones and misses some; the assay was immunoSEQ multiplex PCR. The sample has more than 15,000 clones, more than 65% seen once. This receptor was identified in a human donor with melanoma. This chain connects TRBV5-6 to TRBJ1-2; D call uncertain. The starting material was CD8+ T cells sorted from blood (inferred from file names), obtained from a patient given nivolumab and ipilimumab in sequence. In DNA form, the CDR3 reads TGTGCCAGCAGCGCAAAGACTGGTACCTATGGCTACACCTTC. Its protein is CASSAKTGTYGYTF.